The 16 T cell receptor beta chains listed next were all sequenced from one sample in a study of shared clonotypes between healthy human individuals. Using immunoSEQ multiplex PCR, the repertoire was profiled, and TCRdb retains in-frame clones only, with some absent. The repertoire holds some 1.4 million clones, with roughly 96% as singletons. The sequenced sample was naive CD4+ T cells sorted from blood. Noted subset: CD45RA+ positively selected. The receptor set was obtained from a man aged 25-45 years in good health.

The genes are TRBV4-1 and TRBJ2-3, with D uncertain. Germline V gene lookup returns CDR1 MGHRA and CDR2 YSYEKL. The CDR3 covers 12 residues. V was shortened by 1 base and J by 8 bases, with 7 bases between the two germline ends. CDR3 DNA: TGCGCCAGCAGCCAAGCGGTGGGTACGCAGTATTTT. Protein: CASSQAVGTQYF.

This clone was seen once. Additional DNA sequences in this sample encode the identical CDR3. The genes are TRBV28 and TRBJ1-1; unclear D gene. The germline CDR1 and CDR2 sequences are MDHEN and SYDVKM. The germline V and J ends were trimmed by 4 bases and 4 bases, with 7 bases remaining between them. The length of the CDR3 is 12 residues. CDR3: CASSSAGTEAFF. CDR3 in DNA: TGTGCCAGCAGTTCCGCAGGCACTGAAGCTTTCTTT.

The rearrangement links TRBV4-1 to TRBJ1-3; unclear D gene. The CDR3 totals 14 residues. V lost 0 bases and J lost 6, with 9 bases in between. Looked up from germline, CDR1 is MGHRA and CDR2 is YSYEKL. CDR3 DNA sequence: TGCGCCAGCAGCCAAGACCGAAATTCAAACACCATATATTTT. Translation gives CASSQDRNSNTIYF.

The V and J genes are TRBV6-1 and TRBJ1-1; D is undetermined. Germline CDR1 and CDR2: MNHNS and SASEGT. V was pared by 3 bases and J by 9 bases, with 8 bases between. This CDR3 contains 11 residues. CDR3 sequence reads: CASSEAVKAFF. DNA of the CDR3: TGTGCCAGCAGTGAGGCGGTCAAAGCTTTCTTT.

CDR3 sequence reads: CASSLTSRNSGNTIYF. As DNA, the CDR3 is TGTGCCAGCAGCTTAACGTCCAGGAATAGTGGAAACACCATATATTTT. This chain links TRBV9 with TRBJ1-3; D is uncertain. V shed 4 bases and J shed 3 bases, with 17 bases lying between them. Germline CDR1 is SGDLS and CDR2 is YYNGEE. This CDR3 contains 16 residues.

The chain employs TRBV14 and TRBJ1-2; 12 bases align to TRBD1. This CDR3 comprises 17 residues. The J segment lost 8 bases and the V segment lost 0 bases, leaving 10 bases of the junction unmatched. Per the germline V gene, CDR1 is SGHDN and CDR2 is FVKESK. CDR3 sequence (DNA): TGTGCCAGCAGCCAAGATTTGGGGACAGGGGGCCGTGACGGCTACACCTTC. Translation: CASSQDLGTGGRDGYTF.

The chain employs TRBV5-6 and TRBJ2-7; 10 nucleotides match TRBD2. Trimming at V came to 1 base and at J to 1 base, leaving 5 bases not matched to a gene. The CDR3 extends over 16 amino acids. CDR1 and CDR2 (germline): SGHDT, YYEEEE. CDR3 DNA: TGTGCCAGCAGCTTGCTAGCGGGAGTTTATTCCTACGAGCAGTACTTC. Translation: CASSLLAGVYSYEQYF.

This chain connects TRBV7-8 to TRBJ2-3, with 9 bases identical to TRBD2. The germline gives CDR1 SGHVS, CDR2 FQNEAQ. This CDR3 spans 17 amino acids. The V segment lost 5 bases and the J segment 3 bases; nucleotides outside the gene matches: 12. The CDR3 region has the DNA TGTGCCAGCAGCCCATGGGTAGCGGGAGTAAGTACAGATACGCAGTATTTT. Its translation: CASSPWVAGVSTDTQYF.

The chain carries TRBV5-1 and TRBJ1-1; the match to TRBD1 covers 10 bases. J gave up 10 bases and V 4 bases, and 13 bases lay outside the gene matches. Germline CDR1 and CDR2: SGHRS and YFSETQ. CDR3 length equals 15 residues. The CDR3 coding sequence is TGCGCCAGCAGCCTCACGACAGGGGGCGCGAGTGGAGCTTTCTTT. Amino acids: CASSLTTGGASGAFF.

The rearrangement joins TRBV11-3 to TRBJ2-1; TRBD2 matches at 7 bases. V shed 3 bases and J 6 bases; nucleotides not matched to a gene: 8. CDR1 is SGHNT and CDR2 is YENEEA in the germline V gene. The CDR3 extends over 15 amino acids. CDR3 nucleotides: TGTGCCAGCAGCTTCACGGGACTACTCGGCAATGAGCAGTTCTTC. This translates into CASSFTGLLGNEQFF.

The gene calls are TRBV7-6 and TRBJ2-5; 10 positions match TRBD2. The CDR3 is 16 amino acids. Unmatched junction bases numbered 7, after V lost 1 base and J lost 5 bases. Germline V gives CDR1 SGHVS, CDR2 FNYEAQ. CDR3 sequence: CASSLGWLAGVETQYF. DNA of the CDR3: TGTGCCAGCAGCTTAGGTTGGCTAGCGGGAGTCGAGACCCAGTACTTC.

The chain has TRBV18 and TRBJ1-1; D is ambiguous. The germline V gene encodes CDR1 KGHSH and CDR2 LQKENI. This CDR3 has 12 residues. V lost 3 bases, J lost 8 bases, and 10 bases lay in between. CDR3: CASSPAGVEAFF. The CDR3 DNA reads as TGTGCCAGCTCACCCGCCGGGGTGGAAGCTTTCTTT.

The CDR3 is CASSNSWREQFF. CDR3 DNA sequence: TGTGCCAGTAGTAATAGCTGGAGGGAGCAGTTCTTC. The chain couples TRBV19 to TRBJ2-1, with a possible D match to TRBD2 (5 bases). The ends were cut back, 4 bases at V and 10 bases at J, with 11 bases in the middle. The CDR3 is 12 residues long. Germline-derived CDR1 and CDR2 are LNHDA and SQIVND (reference sequence).

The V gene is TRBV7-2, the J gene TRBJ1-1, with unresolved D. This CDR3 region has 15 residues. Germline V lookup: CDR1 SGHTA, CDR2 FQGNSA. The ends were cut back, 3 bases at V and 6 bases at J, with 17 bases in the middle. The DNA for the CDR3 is TGTGCCAGCAGCTTTGTATTGCGGATCAGCGCTGAAGCTTTCTTT. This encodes CASSFVLRISAEAFF. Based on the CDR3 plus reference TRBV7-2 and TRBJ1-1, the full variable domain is GAGVSQSPSNKVTEKGKDVELRCDPISGHTALYWYRQSLGQGLEFLIYFQGNSAPDKSGLPSDRFSAERTGGSVSTLTIQRTQQEDSAVYLCASSFVLRISAEAFFGQGTRLTVV.

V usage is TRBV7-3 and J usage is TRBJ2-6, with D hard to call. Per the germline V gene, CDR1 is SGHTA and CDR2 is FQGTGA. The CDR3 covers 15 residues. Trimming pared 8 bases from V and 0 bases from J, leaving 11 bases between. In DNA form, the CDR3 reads TGTGCCAGCTCGATGTTCACCTCTGGGGCCAACGTCCTGACTTTC. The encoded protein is CASSMFTSGANVLTF.

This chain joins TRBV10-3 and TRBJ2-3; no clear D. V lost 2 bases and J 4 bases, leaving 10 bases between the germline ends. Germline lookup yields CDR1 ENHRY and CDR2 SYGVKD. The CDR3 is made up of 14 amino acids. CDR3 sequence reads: CAISEPRHADTQYF. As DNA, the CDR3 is TGTGCCATCAGTGAGCCTAGACATGCAGATACGCAGTATTTT.